This T cell receptor beta chain was sequenced during a study of T-cell reconstitution after alpha-beta-depleted transplantation in children. As concerns this clonotype: Its cognate antigen is unknown.

Study-wide results and caveats: Two months or so post-transplant, alpha-beta T cells reportedly derived from several hundred expanded graft clones. Some patients' high day-60 TCRbeta diversity was traced to surviving recipient T cells and thymic progenitors.

The TCRbeta library was prepared with unique molecular identifiers. Via MiXCR, TCRdb re-called the PCR reads, giving one row per CDR3 protein. The table records about 200,000 distinct CDR3 sequences, more than 15% of them present only once. The sequence derives from a male patient aged 2 to 9 who had a stem cell transplant for acute lymphoblastic leukemia, so the T cells may come from the graft donor. The sequencing here drew on PBMCs, mostly from graft donor cells, taken 360 days after TCRalphabeta/CD19-depleted stem cell transplant.

CDR3 DNA: TGTGCCAGCAGTTACCGGGCAGGGAATGGCTACACCTTC. Translating it yields CASSYRAGNGYTF. The chain joins TRBV6-5 to TRBJ1-2; weak D call: TRBD1 (5 bases). Deletions cut 2 bases from V and 6 bases from J, with 10 bases between. Germline values: CDR1 MNHEY, CDR2 SVGAGI. There are 13 residues in the CDR3.